The rows below give T cell receptor beta chains drawn from one sample of a study of cytomegalovirus exposure and HLA in healthy donors. The repertoire was sequenced with immunoSEQ multiplex PCR; TCRdb's copy has only in-frame clones and lacks some. The data contain around 170,000 clones, over 80% of them singletons. The specimen was PBMCs. These receptors were collected from a man aged 40-49 years in good health and CMV-seronegative. The CDR3 runs from the conserved cysteine through the conserved F or W. D genes are given only for firm matches. Rows give clone size only sometimes, using once, few, many, or a class for an expanded clone.

j_gene: TRBJ1-5
v_gene: TRBV7-8
abundance: -
len: 17
d_gene: TRBD1
CDR3nt: TGTGCCAGCAGCTTAGCGGGGACAGGGGGTATCAATCAGCCCCAGCATTTT
CDR3aa: CASSLAGTGGINQPQHF

j_gene: TRBJ2-5
v_gene: TRBV29-1
abundance: -
len: 18
d_gene: TRBD1
CDR3nt: TGCAGCGTTGAAAGCGGTGGGGACAGGGGCCTAAAACAAGAGACCCAGTACTTC
CDR3aa: CSVESGGDRGLKQETQYF

j_gene: TRBJ1-6
v_gene: TRBV7-9
abundance: -
len: 15
d_gene: -
CDR3nt: TGTGCCAGCAGCTTAGCTGGAGGGGTAGGCTCACCCCTCCACTTT
CDR3aa: CASSLAGGVGSPLHF

j_gene: TRBJ2-7
v_gene: TRBV28
abundance: -
len: 17
d_gene: TRBD2
CDR3nt: TGTGCCAGCAGGCCGGGTGGACTAGCGGGGACTAACTACGAGCAGTACTTC
CDR3aa: CASRPGGLAGTNYEQYF

j_gene: TRBJ1-5
v_gene: TRBV5-6
abundance: -
len: 16
d_gene: -
CDR3nt: TGTGCCAGCAGCTTGGGGTTGGATCTGCGGTCCGGGCCCCAGCATTTT
CDR3aa: CASSLGLDLRSGPQHF

j_gene: TRBJ2-7
v_gene: TRBV7-9
abundance: -
len: 13
d_gene: -
CDR3nt: TGTGCCAGCAGCCCCCCGGGTACAGGGGAGCAGTACTTC
CDR3aa: CASSPPGTGEQYF

j_gene: TRBJ1-1
v_gene: TRBV4-3
abundance: -
len: 14
d_gene: -
CDR3nt: TGCGCCAGCAGCCAAGAGAACCGGGGGACTGAAGCTTTCTTT
CDR3aa: CASSQENRGTEAFF

j_gene: TRBJ1-5
v_gene: TRBV28
abundance: -
len: 16
d_gene: TRBD1
CDR3nt: TGTGCCAGCAGCGGGTTCGACAGGGTCCCCCCTCAGCCCCAGCATTTT
CDR3aa: CASSGFDRVPPQPQHF

j_gene: TRBJ2-1
v_gene: TRBV5-6
abundance: few
len: 16
d_gene: TRBD2
CDR3nt: TGTGCCAGCAGCCTCAGGACTGGACTAGCCCGGAGTAGGCAGTTCTTC
CDR3aa: CASSLRTGLARSRQFF

j_gene: TRBJ1-1
v_gene: TRBV7-9
abundance: -
len: 14
d_gene: TRBD1
CDR3nt: TGTTCCAGCAGCCCCAGGGGGTCGAACACTGAAGCTTTCTTT
CDR3aa: CSSSPRGSNTEAFF

j_gene: TRBJ1-5
v_gene: TRBV19
abundance: -
len: 15
d_gene: TRBD1
CDR3nt: TGTGCCAGTACCCCAAGACAGGGTAGCAATCAGCCCCAGCATTTT
CDR3aa: CASTPRQGSNQPQHF

j_gene: TRBJ1-2
v_gene: TRBV19
abundance: -
len: 11
d_gene: -
CDR3nt: TGTGCCAGTAGGCCACAGGGCGGCTACACCTTC
CDR3aa: CASRPQGGYTF

j_gene: TRBJ2-7
v_gene: TRBV19
abundance: -
len: 14
d_gene: TRBD2
CDR3nt: TGTGCCAGTAGCGAACTAGCGGCGACCTACGAGCAGTACTTC
CDR3aa: CASSELAATYEQYF